The present entry profiles one TCR beta chain with its context. This specimen belongs to a study of T cell changes during pregnancy in multiple sclerosis. The repertoire was sequenced with immunoSEQ multiplex PCR; TCRdb's copy has only in-frame clones and lacks some. The data contain some 77,000 clones, 85% to 95% of them singletons. The germline V gene encodes CDR1 SEHNR and CDR2 FQNEAQ (reference sequence). V shed 3 bases, J shed 5 bases, and the junction held 7 bases outside the gene matches. CDR3 size: 17 residues. The TCR originated in a female donor in good health, enrolled as a control in a pregnancy study. Sample: peripheral blood, taken after pregnancy. This chain joins TRBV7-9 and TRBJ2-1, with 13 bases matching TRBD2. The chain's CDR3 is CASSLPGLAGPHNEQFF. The CDR3, as DNA: TGTGCCAGCAGCTTGCCGGGACTAGCGGGACCTCACAATGAGCAGTTCTTC.